This T cell receptor beta chain was captured in a study of blood T cell dynamics during melanoma immunotherapy. Study at large: First-line therapy was either pembrolizumab or nivolumab with ipilimumab for metastatic melanoma.

Each bulk PBMC sample had roughly 0.35 ug DNA loaded. The protocol was immunoSEQ multiplex PCR, while the TCRdb copy is restricted to in-frame clones and leaves out a portion. Of more than 8,500 clones in the sample, 80% to 90% were seen once. Time point specified: pre-treatment baseline. Comments on this clone: Its antigen is as yet unknown.

Study conclusions and caveats: It remained unknown if the driving T cell clones were melanoma-specific.

Germline V gives CDR1 SGHRS, CDR2 YFSETQ. Trimming pared 4 bases from V and 15 bases from J, leaving 17 bases between. The CDR3 length is 12 residues. This TCR came from a human donor with melanoma. V and J are TRBV5-1 and TRBJ2-1; no clear D. This sample comprised blood, obtained from a patient treated with checkpoint blockade. CDR3 sequence (DNA): TGCGCCAGCAGCGAAAACATTTTTAGGCCGTTCTTC. Translation: CASSENIFRPFF.